This TCR beta chain appears in the sequencing data of a study of cytomegalovirus exposure and HLA in healthy donors. The study's findings and limits: In a later analysis, CMV-associated beta chains were mostly HLA-associated, it appeared.

Vbeta (60) and Jbeta (13) primers were used in the PCR. The repertoire was sequenced with immunoSEQ multiplex PCR; TCRdb's copy has only in-frame clones and lacks some. The sample yields about 200,000 clones, 60% to 85% seen once. As concerns this clone: Its antigen is not known.

V was trimmed by 7 bases and J by 11 bases, leaving 18 bases between them. CDR3 length: 13 amino acids. Germline V gene lookup returns CDR1 MNHEY and CDR2 SMNVEV (reference sequence). This receptor was taken from a girl aged 10 to 17 in good health and CMV-seropositive. What was sequenced was PBMCs. The V call is TRBV27, the J call TRBJ1-5, with D maybe TRBD1 (5 bases). The CDR3 DNA follows: TGTGCCAGCACCCCTTGGACCGGAGGGGCCCAGCATTTT. Amino acid sequence: CASTPWTGGAQHF.